The 19 T cell receptor beta chains given below trace back to one sample, sequenced in a study of shared clonotypes between healthy human individuals. Profiled with immunoSEQ multiplex PCR; TCRdb holds only in-frame clones, not every one. The sample lists some 1.5 million clones, roughly 97% occurring once. The specimen sequenced was naive CD4+ T cells sorted from blood. Subset given: CD45RA+ positively selected. The receptors originated from a man aged 25 to 40 in good health.

The chain couples TRBV6-6 to TRBJ2-1; unclear D gene. Germline-derived CDR1 and CDR2 are MNHNY and SVGAGI (reference sequence). V was cut by 3 bases and J by 0 bases, with 9 bases left in between. The CDR3 covers 15 residues. CDR3: CASSYSRNSYNEQFF. In nucleotides, the CDR3 is TGTGCCAGCAGTTATTCCCGAAACTCCTACAATGAGCAGTTCTTC.

This chain connects TRBV21-1 to TRBJ1-4; the D call TRBD1 from the table was never checked on the DNA. TRBV21-1 is assigned pseudogene status. This CDR3 contains 20 residues. CDR3 sequence: CASSKAINGHLFGTNEKLFF. Written as DNA, the CDR3 is TGTGCCAGCAGCAAAGCGATCAACGGACACCTTTTTGGAACTAATGAAAAACTGTTTTTT.

The chain carries TRBV2 and TRBJ2-4, with 8 bases lining up with TRBD1. Trimming at V came to 1 base and at J to 1 base, leaving 6 bases not matched to a gene. Per the germline V gene, CDR1 is SNHLY and CDR2 is FYNNEI. CDR3 length equals 17 residues. CDR3 protein: CASSEGQGAGAKNIQYF. The CDR3 bases are TGTGCCAGCAGTGAAGGGCAGGGGGCTGGGGCCAAAAACATTCAGTACTTC.

The chain carries TRBV18 and TRBJ2-3; tentatively, D is TRBD2 (5 bases). This CDR3 region has 15 residues. The germline gives CDR1 KGHSH, CDR2 LQKENI. V was cut by 1 base and J by 1 base, with 9 bases left in between. The CDR3 protein is CASSPRHGGTDTQYF. CDR3 DNA: TGTGCCAGCTCACCACGGCACGGGGGCACAGATACGCAGTATTTT.

V usage is TRBV5-1 and J usage is TRBJ1-1; weak D call: TRBD1 (6 bases). The ends were cut back, 2 bases at V and 0 bases at J, with 17 bases in the middle. This CDR3 has 17 residues. In germline, CDR1 is SGHRS, CDR2 YFSETQ. CDR3 nucleotide sequence: TGCGCCAGCAGCTTAGGGCGGGTGGGGGACATGAACACTGAAGCTTTCTTT. Its protein is CASSLGRVGDMNTEAFF.

The chain is built from TRBV14 and TRBJ1-3; D call uncertain. The V and J ends lost 1 base and 7 bases respectively, with 23 bases between them. The CDR3 totals 18 residues. Germline V gene data show CDR1 as SGHDN and CDR2 as FVKESK. The CDR3 DNA sequence: TGTGCCAGCAGCCAAGGTCGTGGGCGTATCGCCCCCGGGAACACCATATATTTT. Its protein product is CASSQGRGRIAPGNTIYF.

The chain has TRBV4-3 and TRBJ2-7; D unresolved. V was pared by 0 bases and J by 2 bases, with 11 bases between. The CDR3 has 15 residues. CDR1 and CDR2 from the germline V gene are LGHNA and YSLEER. The CDR3, as DNA: TGCGCCAGCAGCCAAGATGCGAGACCCGCCTACGAGCAGTACTTC. Its translation is CASSQDARPAYEQYF.

This chain links TRBV5-1 with TRBJ2-7; TRBD1 is a possible D gene (6 bases). CDR3 length equals 13 residues. Germline loops: CDR1 SGHRS, CDR2 YFSETQ. V gave up 3 bases and J gave up 7 bases, with 14 bases separating them. In DNA form, the CDR3 reads TGCGCCAGCAGCTCCGGACAGCCTGGGGAGCAGTACTTC. Amino acids: CASSSGQPGEQYF.

The chain has TRBV15 and TRBJ2-1; 7 positions match TRBD2. The germline V gene has CDR1 LNHNV and CDR2 YYDKDF (reference sequence). The J segment lost 9 bases and the V segment lost 0 bases, leaving 11 bases of the junction unmatched. CDR3 size: 16 residues. The CDR3 DNA follows: TGTGCCACCAGCAGAGAGACGGCGGGAGTGAGCGTTGAGCAGTTCTTC. Residues: CATSRETAGVSVEQFF.

The rearrangement links TRBV27 to TRBJ2-1, with D possibly TRBD2 on 6 matching bases. The length of the CDR3 is 18 residues. CDR1 and CDR2 from the germline V gene are MNHEY and SMNVEV (reference sequence). V shed 3 bases and J shed 9 bases, with 27 bases lying between them. CDR3 amino acids: CASSFSGASYRDTGEQFF. The CDR3 coding sequence is TGTGCCAGCAGTTTTTCGGGAGCTAGCTATCGCGATACAGGTGAGCAGTTCTTC.

This chain joins TRBV5-5 and TRBJ2-4; 8 positions agree with TRBD1. The germline V gene encodes CDR1 SGHKS and CDR2 YYEKEE (reference sequence). The V gene end was trimmed by 4 bases and the J gene end by 0 bases; junction bases not matched to a gene: 15. CDR3 length: 19 residues. The CDR3 DNA reads TGTGCCAGCAGCGAAGGGACAGGCCACCGGTACATAGCCAAAAACATTCAGTACTTC. This translates into CASSEGTGHRYIAKNIQYF. Full variable domain (missing parts from reference TRBV5-5 and TRBJ2-4): DAGVTQSPTHLIKTRGQQVTLRCSPISGHKSVSWYQQVLGQGPQFIFQYYEKEERGRGNFPDRFSARQFPNYSSELNVNALLLGDSALYLCASSEGTGHRYIAKNIQYFGAGTRLSVL.

This sequence joins TRBV14 and TRBJ2-7; D is perhaps TRBD1 or TRBD2 (6 bases each). V dropped 2 bases and J dropped 1 base, with 15 bases sitting between them. CDR1 SGHDN and CDR2 FVKESK come from the germline V gene. The CDR3 runs 16 residues. The CDR3 spells CASSQTRGGKSYEQYF. DNA for the CDR3: TGTGCCAGCAGCCAAACTAGAGGGGGGAAATCCTACGAGCAGTACTTC. The full variable domain, rest sourced from reference TRBV14 and TRBJ2-7, is EAGVTQFPSHSVIEKGQTVTLRCDPISGHDNLYWYRRVMGKEIKFLLHFVKESKQDESGMPNNRFLAERTGGTYSTLKVQPAELEDSGVYFCASSQTRGGKSYEQYFGPGTRLTVT.

The genes are TRBV6-1 and TRBJ2-1; 12 bases align to TRBD1. Germline CDR1 and CDR2: MNHNS and SASEGT. J lost 0 bases, V lost 4 bases, and 13 bases had no gene match. CDR3 length: 20 amino acids. The CDR3 bases are TGTGCCAGCAGTGTCTGGGACAGGGGGCCTGAGGGGAGCTCCTACAATGAGCAGTTCTTC. It encodes CASSVWDRGPEGSSYNEQFF.

The chain combines TRBV6-1 with TRBJ2-7; D possibly corresponds to TRBD1 (5 bases). CDR3 length equals 14 residues. V was shortened by 7 bases and J by 2 bases, with 15 bases between the two germline ends. Germline CDR1 and CDR2: MNHNS and SASEGT. In DNA form, the CDR3 reads TGTGCCAGCACGATCAGGGCCCAAACCTACGAGCAGTACTTC. Residues: CASTIRAQTYEQYF.

The chain uses TRBV28 and TRBJ1-2; D call uncertain. Germline CDR1 MDHEN, CDR2 SYDVKM. The CDR3 loop spans 14 amino acids. Deletions cut 2 bases from V and 4 bases from J, with 11 bases between. CDR3 sequence (DNA): TGTGCCAGCAGTTTAACTGGGGTGATCTATGGCTACACCTTC. Translation: CASSLTGVIYGYTF.

The CDR3 region is CASSQVGLAYNEQFF. Here the CDR3 DNA reads TGCGCCAGCAGCCAAGTGGGACTTGCATACAATGAGCAGTTCTTC. V is TRBV4-1 and J is TRBJ2-1; TRBD2 might be the D (6 bases). CDR3 length equals 15 residues. The V end lost 1 base, the J end lost 4 bases, and 11 bases lay between the germline ends. CDR1 MGHRA and CDR2 YSYEKL come from the germline V gene.

The chain recombines TRBV7-9 with TRBJ1-2; D uncertain. This CDR3 comprises 15 residues. V lost 7 bases to trimming and J lost 2 bases, with 17 bases between them. Germline CDR1 is SEHNR and CDR2 is FQNEAQ (reference sequence). In nucleotides, the CDR3 is TGTGCCAGCACCACGGCTAGGACCGGGAACTATGGCTACACCTTC. This codes for CASTTARTGNYGYTF.

The V gene is TRBV7-2, the J gene TRBJ1-3; D is unclear. Germline V gives CDR1 SGHTA, CDR2 FQGNSA. There are 13 residues in the CDR3. Trimming shortened V by 0 bases and J by 7 bases, and 7 bases separated the two germline ends. Here the CDR3 reads CASSLAGFNTIYF. CDR3 nucleotides: TGTGCCAGCAGCTTAGCAGGGTTCAACACCATATATTTT.

The chain links TRBV5-1 to TRBJ2-2; possible D gene TRBD2, 5 bases. This CDR3 has 15 residues. Germline lookup yields CDR1 SGHRS and CDR2 YFSETQ. Trimming cost V 6 bases and J 3 bases, with 15 bases left between them. This chain's CDR3 is CASMVPTGDTGELFF. Here the CDR3 DNA reads TGCGCCAGCATGGTTCCTACCGGGGACACCGGGGAGCTGTTTTTT.